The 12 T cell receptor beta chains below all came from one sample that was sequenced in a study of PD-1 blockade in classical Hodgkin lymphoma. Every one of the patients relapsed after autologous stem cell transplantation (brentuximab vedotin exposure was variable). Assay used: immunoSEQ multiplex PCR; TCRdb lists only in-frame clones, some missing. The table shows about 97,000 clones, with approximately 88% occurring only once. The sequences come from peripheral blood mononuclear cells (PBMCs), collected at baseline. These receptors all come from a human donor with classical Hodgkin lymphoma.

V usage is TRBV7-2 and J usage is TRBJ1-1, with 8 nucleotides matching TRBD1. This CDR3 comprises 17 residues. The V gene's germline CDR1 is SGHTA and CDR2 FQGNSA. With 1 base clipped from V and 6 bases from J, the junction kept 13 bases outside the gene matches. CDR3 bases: TGTGCCAGCAGCTTAGATCGGACAGGGCTGGTCCTCGCTGAAGCTTTCTTT. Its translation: CASSLDRTGLVLAEAFF.

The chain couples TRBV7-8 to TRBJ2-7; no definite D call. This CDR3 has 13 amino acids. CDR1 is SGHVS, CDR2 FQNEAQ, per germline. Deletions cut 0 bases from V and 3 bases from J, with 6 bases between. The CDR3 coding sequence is TGTGCCAGCAGCTTAGCCTGGAACTACGAGCAGTACTTC. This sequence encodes CASSLAWNYEQYF.

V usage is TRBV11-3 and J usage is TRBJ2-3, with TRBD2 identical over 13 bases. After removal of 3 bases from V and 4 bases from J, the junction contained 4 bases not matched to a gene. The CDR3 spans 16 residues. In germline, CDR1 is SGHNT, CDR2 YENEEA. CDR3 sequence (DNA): TGTGCCAGCAGCTTCACTAGCGGGAGGGGTTCAGATACGCAGTATTTT. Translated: CASSFTSGRGSDTQYF.

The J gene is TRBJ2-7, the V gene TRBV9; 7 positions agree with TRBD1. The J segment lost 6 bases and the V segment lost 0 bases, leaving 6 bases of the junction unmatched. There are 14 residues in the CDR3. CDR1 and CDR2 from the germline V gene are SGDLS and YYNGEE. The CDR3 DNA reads TGTGCCAGCAGCGTAGGAGGGGGCGCGGCCGAGCAGTACTTC. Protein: CASSVGGGAAEQYF.

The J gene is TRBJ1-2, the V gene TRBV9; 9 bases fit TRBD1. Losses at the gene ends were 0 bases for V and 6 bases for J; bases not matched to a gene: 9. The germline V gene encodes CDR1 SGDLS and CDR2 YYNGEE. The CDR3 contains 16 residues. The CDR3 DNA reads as TGTGCCAGCAGCGTAGGGCAAAACCGGGACAGGGATGGCTACACCTTC. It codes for CASSVGQNRDRDGYTF.

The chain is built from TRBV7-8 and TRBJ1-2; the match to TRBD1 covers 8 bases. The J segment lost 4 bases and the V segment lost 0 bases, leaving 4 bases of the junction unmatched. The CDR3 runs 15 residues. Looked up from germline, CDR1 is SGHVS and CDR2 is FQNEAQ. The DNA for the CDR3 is TGTGCCAGCAGCTTAGCAGCAGGGACAGGCTATGGCTACACCTTC. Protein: CASSLAAGTGYGYTF.

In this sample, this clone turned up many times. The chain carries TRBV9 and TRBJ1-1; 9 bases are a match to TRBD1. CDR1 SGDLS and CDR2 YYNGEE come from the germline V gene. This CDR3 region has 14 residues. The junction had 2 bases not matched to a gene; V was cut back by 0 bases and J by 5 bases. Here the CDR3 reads CASSVGQGGTEAFF. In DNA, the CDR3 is TGTGCCAGCAGCGTAGGACAGGGGGGGACTGAAGCTTTCTTT.

CDR3 nucleotides: TGTGCCTGGAGTGTAGGGACGCTAAGGTACTTC. This codes for CAWSVGTLRYF. The J gene is TRBJ2-5, the V gene TRBV30; D tentatively reads TRBD1 or TRBD2 (5 bases each). V was cut by 0 bases and J by 13 bases, with 12 bases left in between. This CDR3 has 11 amino acids. CDR1 is GTSNPN, CDR2 SVGIG, per germline (reference sequence).

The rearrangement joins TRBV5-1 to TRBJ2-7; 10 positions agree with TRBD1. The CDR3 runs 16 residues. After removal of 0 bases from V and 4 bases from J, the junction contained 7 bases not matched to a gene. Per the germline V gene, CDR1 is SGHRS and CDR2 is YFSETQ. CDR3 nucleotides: TGCGCCAGCAGCTTGGCGTTGGGACAGGGGACTTACGAGCAGTACTTC. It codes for CASSLALGQGTYEQYF.

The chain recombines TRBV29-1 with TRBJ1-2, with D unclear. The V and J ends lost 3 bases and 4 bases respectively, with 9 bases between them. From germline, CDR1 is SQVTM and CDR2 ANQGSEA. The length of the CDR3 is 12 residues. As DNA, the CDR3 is TGCAGCGTTGATGTAAATGGCTATGGCTACACCTTC. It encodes CSVDVNGYGYTF.

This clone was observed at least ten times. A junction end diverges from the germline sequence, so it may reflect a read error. The DNA for the CDR3 is TGTGCCAGCACCTTAGTACAGGGGGCGGCTGAAGCTTTCTTT. Residues: CASTLVQGAAEAFF. This chain joins TRBV7-2 and TRBJ1-1; 9 positions match TRBD1. This CDR3 has 14 amino acids. CDR1 and CDR2 from the germline V gene are SGHTA and FQGNSA.

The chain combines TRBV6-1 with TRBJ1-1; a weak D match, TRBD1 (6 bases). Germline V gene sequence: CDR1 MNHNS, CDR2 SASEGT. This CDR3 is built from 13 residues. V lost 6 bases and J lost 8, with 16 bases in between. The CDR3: CASSDNPGHEAFF. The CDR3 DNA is TGTGCCAGCAGCGACAACCCGGGACACGAAGCTTTCTTT.